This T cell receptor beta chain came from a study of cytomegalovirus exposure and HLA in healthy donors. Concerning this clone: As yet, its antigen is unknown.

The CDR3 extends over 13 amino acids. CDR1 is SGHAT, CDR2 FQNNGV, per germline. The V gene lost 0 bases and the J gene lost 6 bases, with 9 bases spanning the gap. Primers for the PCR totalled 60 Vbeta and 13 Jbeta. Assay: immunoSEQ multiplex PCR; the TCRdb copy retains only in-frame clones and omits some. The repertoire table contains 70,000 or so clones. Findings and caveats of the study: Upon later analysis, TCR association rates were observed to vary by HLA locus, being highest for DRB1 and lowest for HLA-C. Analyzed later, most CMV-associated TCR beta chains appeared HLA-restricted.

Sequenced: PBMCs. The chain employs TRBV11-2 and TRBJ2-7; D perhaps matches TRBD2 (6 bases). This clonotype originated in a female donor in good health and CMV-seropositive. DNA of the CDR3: TGTGCCAGCAGCTTAGATTACGGGAGCGAGCAGTACTTC. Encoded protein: CASSLDYGSEQYF. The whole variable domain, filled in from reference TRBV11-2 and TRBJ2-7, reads EAGVAQSPRYKIIEKRQSVAFWCNPISGHATLYWYQQILGQGPKLLIQFQNNGVVDDSQLPKDRFSAERLKGVDSTLKIQPAKLEDSAVYLCASSLDYGSEQYFGPGTRLTVT.